This T cell receptor beta chain was obtained from a study of identifying expanded T cells in peripheral blood (dated by TCRdb to the late 2010s). About the full investigation: Four technical replicates, made by sequencing separate aliquots from the same pool of genomic DNA, were compared pairwise. Paper-wide results and their limitations: Both the number of clones called differentially abundant and the false-positive rate were significantly reduced by the beta-binomial model across all healthy-donor time intervals. In all healthy donors, the variance in clone template counts between samples taken two to three weeks apart rose significantly as total template count increased. The binomial model flagged roughly 1.3 differentially abundant clones between technical replicates but about 16 over roughly two weeks and 19 over approximately 4 weeks. The authors expected biological variance in healthy repertoires might increase further over much longer intervals such as months to years.

TCRbeta CDR3 regions were profiled by bias-controlled multiplex PCR amplification of genomic DNA with the immunoSEQ Assay. The published analysis was carried out like this. To quantify the absolute abundance of each unique TCRbeta CDR3 region, the sequences were collapsed and filtered. Differential abundance was tested with a binomial (Fisher-equivalent) model and with a beta-binomial model adding time-dependent variance fitted from healthy donors. Clones with fewer than 5 combined templates were removed, and differential abundance was called for clones with a Benjamini-Hochberg FDR below 0.01. The form v = (b*log(k)+a)^2 was used to model beta-binomial variance as a function of total template count across the two samples. In TCRdb, the immuneACCESS table is reduced to in-frame sequences with V and J assigned. These tables do not hold every clone; where another copy was compared, an unresolved V gene accounts for under half, and the others remain unexplained. For V, J and clone size, that table is used; D and trimming come from the DNA. Within this sample are around 90,000 clones, with 88% of them counted one time only. The ten largest account for approximately 4% of the sample.

Worth noting for this clone: There is no known antigen for this receptor. No base-level quality is on record; no much larger clone is a single base apart.

CDR1 and CDR2 are drawn from the germline V gene: MNHEY, SVGAGI. The CDR3 measures 14 amino acids from cysteine to phenylalanine. The DNA shown is the 42-base CDR3, in frame from base 1. V is clipped by 5 bases and J by 0 bases, and the sequence between their germline boundaries is 8 bases long. During the collection period, no infections or other immune events were recorded for the healthy donors. Blood repertoires from healthy donors were used as a training cohort for calibrating time-dependent variance in a beta-binomial model of differential abundance of T-cell clones. The training cohort comprised approximately ten healthy donors, 3 female and 7 male. Donor ages ranged from about 29 to 65 years, with an average of about 44 years. Obtained from a commercial supplier, whole blood was collected from each healthy donor at three time points set around 14 days apart. For immunosequencing, genomic DNA was extracted from whole blood that had not been sorted.

The rearrangement combines TRBV6-5 with TRBJ1-5, with TRBD1 as a weak D call on 5 bases. The sample taken for sequencing was blood. The receptor comes from a person between 18 and 75 years old in good health. The nucleotide sequence is given as TGTGCCAGCAGTATGACAGCTAGCAATCAGCCCCAGCATTTT. This codes for CASSMTASNQPQHF.